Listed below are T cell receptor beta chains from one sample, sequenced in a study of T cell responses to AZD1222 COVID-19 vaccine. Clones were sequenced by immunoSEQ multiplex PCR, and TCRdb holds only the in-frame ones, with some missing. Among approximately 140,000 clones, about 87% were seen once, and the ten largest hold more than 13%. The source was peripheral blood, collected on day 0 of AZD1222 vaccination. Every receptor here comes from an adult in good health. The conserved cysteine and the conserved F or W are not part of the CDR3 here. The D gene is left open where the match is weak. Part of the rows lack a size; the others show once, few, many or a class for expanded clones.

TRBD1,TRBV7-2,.,ASSPRDRSASF
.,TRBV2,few,ASSATNEKLF
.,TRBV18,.,ASSPQALNTEAF
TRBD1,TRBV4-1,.,ASSQDRGQGSNQPQH
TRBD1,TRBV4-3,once,ASSQDGSGGTEAF
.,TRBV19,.,ASSIGRQSYYGYT
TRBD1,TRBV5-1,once,ASSSQGATEKLF
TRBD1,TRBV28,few,ASSLQGAYGYT
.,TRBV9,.,ASSVSGTTDTQY
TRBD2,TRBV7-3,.,ASSSVAASGGELF
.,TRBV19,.,ASKPPRGHQPQH
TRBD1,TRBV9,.,ASSARQGVDEQY
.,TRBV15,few,ATSRDLRYGYT
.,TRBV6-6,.,ASSYGQVYNSPLH
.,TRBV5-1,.,ASSWGAGELNQPQH
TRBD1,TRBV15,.,ATSSVDRGWTKNIQY
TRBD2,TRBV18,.,ASSRAGVAGDTGELF
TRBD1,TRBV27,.,ASWDEGARNEQF
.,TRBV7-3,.,ASSLTQGNSPLH
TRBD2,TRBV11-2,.,ASSFSPLPVGGGAGEQF
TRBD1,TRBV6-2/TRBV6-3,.,ASSYSLRTGFSAT
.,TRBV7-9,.,ASSAQGDTQY
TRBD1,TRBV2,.,ATSLTGGTDTQY
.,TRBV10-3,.,AISGNRAAADGYT
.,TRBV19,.,ASTGRADTEAF
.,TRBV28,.,ASRPDPRGYT
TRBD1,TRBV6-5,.,ASSYPGTGAGNTIY
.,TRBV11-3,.,ASSLGAMGQGSTYEQY
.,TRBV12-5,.,ASGLQGVTEAF
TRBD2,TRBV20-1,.,SASIAGDLDTGELF
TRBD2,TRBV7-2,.,ASSYAGTSGSYEQY
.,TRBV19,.,ATGQRTGELF
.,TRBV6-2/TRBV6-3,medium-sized,ASSYLGGTGDF
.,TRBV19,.,ATSPPGHPYGF
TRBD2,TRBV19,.,ASSTLPGLAGGPGNEQF
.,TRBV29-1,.,SVEGHRRRTTEAF
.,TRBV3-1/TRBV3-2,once,ASSEWATDTQY
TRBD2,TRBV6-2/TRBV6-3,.,ASSPLPLAGASYEQY
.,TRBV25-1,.,ASSETGNYGYT
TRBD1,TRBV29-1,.,SVQTGREQY
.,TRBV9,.,ASSGEYGKGKLANYGYT
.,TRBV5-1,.,ASSPSPLAMGTDTQY
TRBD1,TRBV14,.,ASSQSGQGYYGYT
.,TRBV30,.,AWSVQRTSSYNSPLH
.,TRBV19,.,ASSIDGNTEAF
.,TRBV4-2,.,ASSRQGMAGASYNEQF
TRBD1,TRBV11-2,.,ASWGTGSSPLH
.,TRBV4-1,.,ASSQVPGSTSYGYT
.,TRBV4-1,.,ASSLGSLGVNTDTQY
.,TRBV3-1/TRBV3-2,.,ASSPGALGNTIY
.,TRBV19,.,ASSPRVAKHGYT
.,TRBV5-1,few,ASSLDQETQY
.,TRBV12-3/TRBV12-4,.,ASKGRSSYEQY
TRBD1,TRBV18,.,ASSPQDRGGYT
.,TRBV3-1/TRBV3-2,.,ASSRGATNEKLF
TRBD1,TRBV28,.,ASSTGGGYNSPLH